This TCR beta chain was obtained from a study of cytomegalovirus exposure and HLA in healthy donors (dated by TCRdb to 2015 to 2018). With respect to the entire study: An earlier analysis of 587 of the donors reported 250 to 300 Gb of sequence data and around 120 million unique TCR beta sequences obtained from around 190 million T cells. Of the roughly 410 genotyped donors, 70% to 90% were placed in the genetic ancestry cluster associated with self-reported Caucasian donors. Donor age, sex, ethnicity and CMV serostatus were compiled together with the repertoire data. Besides the first cohort of approximately 710 subjects, a separate validation cohort made up of 120 different subjects was used. An early release covering roughly 580 HLA-typed donors comprised 250 to 350 gigabases of sequencing data and around 80 million unique TCR sequences. A later analysis re-examined previously published TCR beta repertoires from more than 650 donors and added high-resolution HLA genotyping to investigate patterns of TCR occurrence. Rather than using new phenotypic data, the later analysis identified candidate immune exposures from TCR beta sequences and from how often those sequences occurred across donors. The study aimed to test whether signatures of past pathogen exposure could be identified by cataloging public T cell receptors. HLA typing included class I and class II loci at four-digit resolution. High-throughput TCR immunosequencing, statistical association of individual TCRs with disease status, and machine learning were combined to predict cytomegalovirus infection status. Every discovery cohort repertoire had been produced on one sequencing platform. Roughly 5 DR-DQ haplotypes were handled as single units for association and clustering, since linkage in the cohort was strong. In an earlier analysis of about 590 of the donors, high-throughput TCR beta sequencing was used to judge whether each TCR beta V gene segment behaved as functional or pseudogenic. Using immunosequencing, the study profiled T cell repertoires from fewer than 850 subjects and related those repertoires to cytomegalovirus serostatus. Typing coverage varied by locus: roughly 620-640 donors for A, B, C, DRB1 and DQB1; 500 to 550 for DQA1; about 570 for DPA1; approximately 470 for DPB1. Among 398 genotyped donors of the cohort, an average of approximately 240,000 unique TCR beta nucleotide sequences were sequenced per donor, around a sixth of them non-productive. In a later genetic analysis, genome-wide SNP genotypes for about 60% of the 666 donors were used, and that subset was treated as a discovery cohort. Study-wide conclusions, independent of this receptor: Linkage disequilibrium might explain the correlated functional status among segregating V segments, but an unknown experimental factor could not be excluded. The 87-base-pair reads could not distinguish some IMGT-functional V segments, including TRBV6-2 and TRBV6-3, so those segments were excluded. A further reported finding was that TCR beta sequences accurately predicted the HLA-A and HLA-B alleles for most subjects in the first cohort. A later analysis found that TCR association rates varied across HLA loci, with DRB1 alleles showing the most associated TCRs and HLA-C alleles the fewest. Compared with the roughly 700-donor mean, donors in an Asian-associated ancestry cluster had fewer N-insertions in productive TCRs, according to a later genetic analysis. A cluster of highly shared sequence variants was judged likely to be a technical artifact of the sequencing pipeline. In an earlier analysis of about 550 of the donors, most TCR beta V segments were observed in productive rearrangements about 90% or about 30% of the time, broadly matching IMGT annotations. About 17 rarely observed V segments, including chromosome 9 orphons, were excluded from the earlier analysis of a few hundred of the donors because counts were too low. The authors suggested that the approach could potentially be generalized to other disease states and immunological phenotypes. In a later analysis, about 16,000 TCR beta sequences were associated with specific HLA alleles at a false discovery rate of 0.05. Most CMV-associated TCR beta chains appeared to be HLA-restricted in a later analysis, and the HLA associations seemed to be driven largely by CMV exposure. Strong co-occurrence of HLA alleles, especially DR and DQ, made assigning TCR associations to individual alleles difficult. Compared with equally common non-associated chains, HLA-associated TCR beta chains in a later analysis were more clonally expanded and had lower generation probabilities. An association between a missense DCLRE1C variant and V-gene and J-gene trimming of TCR beta chains was found in a later genetic analysis and replicated in an independent cohort. This cohort had only TCR beta chains sequenced, and the lack of alpha or paired-chain data limited which features could be detected. The only immune exposure information available for the cohort was CMV serostatus. Because HLA typing was missing for some donors at each locus, association tests included only the typed subset. In the study, around 150 TCR beta chains were listed as associated with cytomegalovirus. Cytomegalovirus status was reported to be diagnosed by the classifier with high specificity and sensitivity in both the original and validation cohorts. While some public TCRs were present in many individuals, most TCR sequences turned up only very rarely across donors. Three of the identified cytomegalovirus-associated TCR beta chains were confirmed in vitro to be specific for cytomegalovirus antigens. Several of the top co-occurrence clusters appeared to be linked to parvovirus B19, influenza, CMV and Epstein-Barr virus, according to a later analysis. Sequencing depth was assumed to be roughly uniform across donors in the presence/absence analyses, though that assumption may not hold.

Ends trimmed: V by 2 bases, J by 5 bases; bases unmatched to a gene: 7. The cysteine opens and the phenylalanine closes a CDR3 of 15 amino acids. Of all the DNA, just the CDR3 is kept, 45 bases in frame from base 1. The germline V gene yields SGHNT for CDR1 and YENEEA for CDR2. In total, 600 or so healthy bone marrow donors made up the cohort. All cohort members were sampled while nominally healthy, although unrecorded immune exposures were likely present. The donor was CMV seronegative and belonged to the group of over 350 seronegative cohort members. A peripheral blood sample was collected from each donor, and TCR beta sequencing was performed on peripheral blood mononuclear cells. The Qiagen DNeasy Blood Extraction Kit was used to extract genomic DNA from the blood cell samples. Libraries came from the immunoSEQ multiplex PCR assay. A mixture of 60 forward primers for TCR Vbeta segments and 13 reverse primers for TCR Jbeta segments was used in the multiplex PCR. Amplification of the CDR3 region of rearranged TCR beta genes was performed with a multiplex PCR assay on genomic DNA. The Illumina HiSeq System was used to sequence the amplified TCR beta libraries as 87-base-pair reads. The paper's data handling went like this. A later analysis counted about 76 million unique TCR beta chains across the 500 to 850 repertoires, and roughly 9.9 million of these chains were shared by at least two donors. A nearest-neighbor algorithm error-corrected the raw reads and collapsed the reads into unique sequences, merging closely related sequences to remove PCR and sequencing errors. Alignment of CDR3 sequences to IMGT reference sequences was used to assign V, D and J gene segments. Each retained sequence needed at least a six-nucleotide match to both a V gene segment and a J gene segment. A rearrangement counted as productive if the CDR3 had no stop codons and remained in frame with V and J, and every other rearrangement counted as non-productive. CDR3 was defined according to IMGT convention as the region running from the second conserved V-encoded cysteine to the conserved J-encoded phenylalanine. The earlier analysis of some 550 of the donors excluded any sequence lacking an unambiguous match to a single V gene segment. An earlier analysis of almost 600 of the donors classified V segments as functional when productive rearrangements were above 56.7% and as segregating when the standard deviation between donors was above 5%. A statistical classification framework was built to diagnose cytomegalovirus status from the catalog of TCR beta chain sequences. A later analysis assigned V and J genes by comparing TCR nucleotide sequences with IMGT/GENE-DB human TR gene sequences. The TCRdist pipeline was used in a later analysis to assign CDR3 sequences and most-parsimonious VDJ recombination scenarios. In a later analysis, every TCR beta chain was defined by the combination of its CDR3 amino acid sequence and its V-gene family, and reads without a unique V-gene family were dropped. A later analysis removed 500 to 650 highly shared, low-generation-probability nucleotide sequences to deal with suspected cross-contamination and a sequencing artifact. In a later analysis, a clonal expansion index for each public chain was calculated from normalized within-repertoire ranks of inferred template counts. In a later analysis, generation probabilities were computed with a VDJ recombination model fitted to out-of-frame rearrangements, and the resulting probabilities were checked against IGoR. In a later analysis, hypergeometric tests were used to score TCR-TCR, TCR-HLA and TCR-CMV co-occurrence, with a repertoire-size bias correction applied to TCR pairs. False discovery rates were estimated in a later analysis by permuting HLA or CMV assignments 20 times. A later analysis grouped co-occurring TCRs with DBSCAN, adding TCRdist sequence similarity when clustering within HLA-allele-positive subsets. Repertoires with fewer than 30,000 or more than 120,000 public chains were left out of co-occurrence clustering, as were about five repertoires with anomalous nucleotide sharing. This is the immuneACCESS table as TCRdb keeps it, with only in-frame sequences that have V and J called. A part of the clones is gone; compared with another copy, unresolved V genes explain less than half, and the rest is unexplained. Clonal size and the V and J genes are those of that table, whereas D and trimming came from the DNA. The sample data list about 150,000 clones, and about 74% of these were observed just once. The ten largest account for roughly 4.2% of the sample.

Of note for this clone: The target of this receptor is not known. No qualities accompany the bases; no much larger clone lies one base away.

The chain links TRBV11-3 with TRBJ2-5; a stretch of 8 junction bases matches TRBD2. Sample: PBMCs. The sequence was collected from a woman aged 40-49 years in good health and CMV-seronegative. The DNA reads TGTGCCAGCAGCTTATCAAGCGGGAGATGGGAGACCCAGTACTTC. This encodes CASSLSSGRWETQYF.